The rows below give T cell receptor beta chains drawn from one sample of a study of CD8 T cells in Susac syndrome. TCRdb re-derived calls from the immunoSEQ multiplex PCR reads in MiXCR, one entry per CDR3 protein. The sample records some 76,000 distinct CDR3 sequences, around nine tenths being singletons. The sample taken for sequencing was CD8+ T cells from PBMCs. Receptors originate from a human donor with multiple sclerosis. Both conserved end residues are part of each CDR3. The D gene is left open where the match is weak. Not every row has a clone size; where given, it reads once, few, many or a size class.

V	D	J	size	CDR3	DNA
TRBV7-9	NA	TRBJ2-1	NA	CASSSGLYNEQFF	TGTGCCAGCAGCTCGGGCTTATACAATGAGCAGTTCTTC
TRBV20-1	NA	TRBJ2-5	few	CSATGRHSRTQYF	TGCAGTGCTACGGGACGGCACTCAAGAACCCAGTACTTC
TRBV20-1	NA	TRBJ2-5	NA	CRPGETQYF	TGCAGGCCAGGGGAGACCCAGTACTTC
TRBV5-1	TRBD1	TRBJ1-4	NA	CASSNGQGAKEKLFF	TGCGCCAGCAGCAACGGACAGGGGGCTAAGGAAAAACTGTTTTTT
TRBV14	TRBD2	TRBJ2-1	NA	CASSGASGYNEQFF	TGTGCCAGCAGTGGGGCTAGCGGTTACAATGAGCAGTTCTTC
TRBV28	TRBD1	TRBJ2-7	NA	CASKDRLSYEQYF	TGTGCCAGCAAGGACAGGTTATCGTACGAGCAGTACTTC
TRBV12-3/TRBV12-4	NA	TRBJ2-7	NA	CASSPSPWEQYF	TGTGCCAGCAGCCCCTCTCCCTGGGAGCAGTACTTC
TRBV6-5	NA	TRBJ1-1	NA	CASSHLGTEAFF	TGTGCCAGCAGTCACCTGGGGACTGAAGCTTTCTTT
TRBV12-5	TRBD1	TRBJ2-5	NA	CASGSTDRGLEETQYF	TGTGCTAGTGGTAGTACAGACAGGGGGCTTGAGGAGACCCAGTACTTC
TRBV18	NA	TRBJ1-2	NA	CASSSGHLYGYTF	TGTGCCAGCTCATCGGGACACCTCTATGGCTACACCTTC
TRBV18	NA	TRBJ2-2	NA	CASSGSDSMNTGELFF	TGTGCCAGCTCAGGGAGTGACAGTATGAACACCGGGGAGCTGTTTTTT
TRBV6-5	NA	TRBJ2-3	once	CASRSPTDTQYF	TGTGCCAGCAGATCTCCCACAGATACGCAGTATTTT
TRBV28	TRBD2	TRBJ2-1	NA	CASSPPGLAGYNEQFF	TGTGCCAGCAGTCCTCCGGGACTAGCGGGTTACAATGAGCAGTTCTTC
TRBV6-1	TRBD1	TRBJ2-5	once	CASSPDPQYFWDRQETQYF	TGTGCCAGCAGCCCCGACCCCCAATATTTTTGGGACAGACAAGAGACCCAGTACTTC
TRBV6-2/TRBV6-3	TRBD1	TRBJ1-1	NA	CASSGQGNTEAFF	TGTGCCAGCAGCGGACAGGGGAACACTGAAGCTTTCTTT
TRBV28	NA	TRBJ1-4	NA	CASSLRSGPDGEKLFF	TGTGCCAGCAGTTTACGCTCCGGACCCGATGGGGAAAAACTGTTTTTT
TRBV7-3	TRBD2	TRBJ2-1	NA	CASSLGGRGNEQFF	TGTGCCAGCAGCTTAGGCGGGAGGGGAAATGAGCAGTTCTTC
TRBV2	TRBD2	TRBJ2-5	once	CASSWTSGGLPGTQYF	TGTGCCAGCAGTTGGACTAGCGGGGGCCTCCCGGGGACCCAGTACTTC
TRBV20-1	NA	TRBJ2-5	NA	CSARDKKTQYF	TGCAGTGCTAGAGATAAGAAGACCCAGTACTTC
TRBV14	NA	TRBJ1-2	NA	CASSPRGVRALNGYTF	TGTGCCAGCAGCCCGAGAGGGGTACGGGCTTTGAATGGCTACACCTTC
TRBV28	TRBD1	TRBJ1-4	NA	CASSRHRGTNEKLFF	TGTGCCAGCAGTAGACACAGGGGGACTAATGAAAAACTGTTTTTT
TRBV27	NA	TRBJ2-1	NA	CASSLRSSYNEQFF	TGTGCCAGCAGTTTACGGAGCTCCTACAATGAGCAGTTCTTC
TRBV7-2	NA	TRBJ2-7	NA	CASSELPANRYEQYF	TGTGCCAGCAGCGAATTACCGGCCAACAGATACGAGCAGTACTTC
TRBV18	TRBD2	TRBJ2-7	NA	CATGGQGLTYEQYF	TGTGCCACGGGAGGGCAGGGGCTGACCTACGAGCAGTACTTC
TRBV7-9	NA	TRBJ2-2	NA	CASSLAVAGLAGELFF	TGTGCCAGCAGCTTAGCCGTGGCAGGGTTGGCCGGGGAGCTGTTTTTT
TRBV12-3/TRBV12-4	TRBD2	TRBJ2-3	NA	CATLGGGAADTQYF	TGTGCCACCCTGGGCGGGGGGGCCGCAGATACGCAGTATTTT
TRBV30	NA	TRBJ1-1	NA	CAGAPGPVNAEAFF	TGTGCCGGGGCACCGGGCCCGGTAAACGCTGAAGCTTTCTTT
TRBV27	NA	TRBJ1-2	NA	CARSSRAGSYTF	TGTGCCCGCAGTTCGAGGGCAGGGTCATACACCTTC
TRBV6-5	TRBD2	TRBJ2-1	few	CASIEGREIYNEQFF	TGTGCCAGCATCGAAGGGCGGGAGATATACAATGAGCAGTTCTTC
TRBV30	NA	TRBJ1-5	NA	CAWSVGQYSNQPQHF	TGTGCCTGGAGTGTCGGGCAGTATAGCAATCAGCCCCAGCATTTT
TRBV27	TRBD1	TRBJ1-5	NA	CASGGDSYQPQHF	TGTGCCAGCGGGGGGGACAGCTATCAGCCCCAGCATTTT
TRBV20-1	NA	TRBJ1-1	NA	CSAPLRGDYTEAFF	TGCAGTGCCCCTCTCCGGGGAGATTACACTGAAGCTTTCTTT
TRBV28	TRBD2	TRBJ2-5	NA	CASSSYLSGRAWETQYF	TGTGCCAGCAGTTCCTACCTTAGCGGGAGGGCCTGGGAGACCCAGTACTTC
TRBV7-9	NA	TRBJ2-7	NA	CASSLEAYEQYF	TGTGCCAGCAGCTTGGAAGCCTACGAGCAGTACTTC
TRBV6-5	NA	TRBJ1-4	NA	CASSYRPFSNEKLFF	TGTGCCAGCAGTTATAGACCCTTCTCTAATGAAAAACTGTTTTTT
TRBV11-2	NA	TRBJ1-1	once	CASSLISSTNTEAFF	TGTGCCAGCAGCTTAATAAGCAGTACGAACACTGAAGCTTTCTTT
TRBV5-1	NA	TRBJ1-1	NA	CASSFGPAATEAFF	TGCGCCAGCAGCTTTGGGCCCGCGGCCACTGAAGCTTTCTTT
TRBV4-3	NA	TRBJ2-3	NA	CASSQEPPGDSTDTQYF	TGCGCCAGCAGCCAAGAACCTCCCGGGGATAGCACAGATACGCAGTATTTT
TRBV4-1	NA	TRBJ1-5	NA	CASSQWTDNQPQHF	TGCGCCAGCAGCCAATGGACAGATAATCAGCCCCAGCATTTT
TRBV14	NA	TRBJ2-1	NA	CASRVSSGQQFF	TGTGCCAGCAGAGTCTCCTCGGGGCAGCAGTTCTTC
TRBV28	NA	TRBJ2-7	NA	CASSLGDGSSYEQYF	TGTGCCAGCAGTTTAGGGGACGGGAGCTCCTACGAGCAGTACTTC
TRBV28	NA	TRBJ1-5	NA	CASSLRLTGNQPQHF	TGTGCCAGCAGTTTACGACTTACAGGGAATCAGCCCCAGCATTTT
TRBV7-8	NA	TRBJ1-2	NA	CASSSSAGGYTF	TGTGCCAGCAGCTCCTCAGCGGGTGGCTACACCTTC
TRBV5-6	NA	TRBJ2-5	NA	CASSWGRETQYF	TGTGCCAGCAGCTGGGGGCGGGAGACCCAGTACTTC
TRBV20-1	NA	TRBJ2-1	NA	CSAPLTRGNNEQFF	TGCAGTGCCCCATTGACTAGAGGGAACAATGAGCAGTTCTTC
TRBV9	TRBD1	TRBJ1-2	NA	CASSVGADRVTLANYGYTF	TGTGCCAGCAGCGTAGGAGCGGACAGGGTAACGTTGGCTAACTATGGCTACACCTTC
TRBV7-6	TRBD2	TRBJ2-3	once	CAVGDSGRALDTQYF	TGTGCCGTGGGGGATAGCGGGAGGGCCCTAGATACGCAGTATTTT
TRBV5-1	NA	TRBJ2-7	NA	CASSSPIAAHEQYF	TGCGCCAGCAGCTCGCCCATAGCAGCCCACGAGCAGTACTTC
TRBV7-6	TRBD2	TRBJ2-1	NA	CASSFVLPSGGPSEQFF	TGTGCCAGCAGCTTCGTGCTGCCTAGCGGGGGGCCAAGTGAGCAGTTCTTC
TRBV12-3/TRBV12-4	TRBD1	TRBJ2-6	NA	CASSSVPGQSSGANVLTF	TGTGCCAGCAGTTCAGTCCCGGGACAGAGCTCTGGGGCCAACGTCCTGACTTTC
TRBV28	NA	TRBJ2-7	once	CASSFRQDSYYEQYF	TGTGCCAGCAGTTTCAGGCAGGATAGCTACTACGAGCAGTACTTC
TRBV19	NA	TRBJ2-2	once	CASSFGLNTGELFF	TGTGCCAGTAGCTTCGGACTCAACACCGGGGAGCTGTTTTTT
TRBV4-3	NA	TRBJ2-1	NA	CASSQDQGPFYNEQFF	TGCGCCAGCAGCCAAGATCAAGGGCCCTTTTACAATGAGCAGTTCTTC
TRBV19	NA	TRBJ2-1	NA	CASSQAAGYNEQFF	TGTGCCAGTAGTCAGGCGGCTGGCTACAATGAGCAGTTCTTC
TRBV27	NA	TRBJ2-1	NA	CASSLLEAYNEQFF	TGTGCCAGCAGTTTGCTGGAGGCCTACAATGAGCAGTTCTTC
TRBV2	TRBD2	TRBJ2-5	NA	CASSEGGRAYQETQYF	TGTGCCAGCAGTGAAGGCGGGAGGGCGTACCAAGAGACCCAGTACTTC
TRBV23-1	TRBD1	TRBJ1-6	few	CASSRGTGNSPLHF	TGCGCCAGCAGCCGCGGGACAGGGAATTCACCCCTCCACTTT
TRBV27	NA	TRBJ2-3	NA	CASSGLREDTQYF	TGTGCCAGCAGCGGATTGAGGGAGGATACGCAGTATTTT
TRBV30	NA	TRBJ1-3	NA	CAWNPDSSGNTIYF	TGTGCCTGGAACCCCGATAGCTCTGGAAACACCATATATTTT